The sequence of this T cell receptor beta chain was determined in a study of Graves' ophthalmopathy and Graves' hyperthyroidism. Amplifying from RNA transcripts, the study obtained TCR beta CDR3 regions. HTBI primers were used in a first-round RT-PCR, which preceded a second-round multiplex PCR. Each CDR3 protein gets one entry after TCRdb re-called the multiplex PCR reads with MiXCR. Here the sample spans some 1.1 million distinct CDR3 sequences, about 36% being singletons. The CDR3 length is 14 residues. CDR1 and CDR2 (germline): SGHVS, FQNEAQ. V gave up 5 bases and J gave up 9 bases; unmatched junction bases: 8. Aged 18 to 65, hyperthyroidism patients had been newly diagnosed, with under 2 months' duration.

The chain joins TRBV7-8 to TRBJ2-5; 11 nucleotides align to TRBD1. The sample was peripheral blood or thyroid tissue (not recorded which). The sequence came from an adult man with Graves' hyperthyroidism. CDR3 sequence reads: CASSQGQGVVAQYF. The CDR3 DNA sequence: TGTGCCAGCAGCCAGGGACAGGGGGTAGTAGCCCAGTACTTC. Filled out from reference TRBV7-8 and TRBJ2-5, the complete variable domain reads GAGVSQSPRYKVAKRGQDVALRCDPISGHVSLFWYQQALGQGPEFLTYFQNEAQLDKSGLPSDRFFAERPEGSVSTLKIQRTQQEDSAVYLCASSQGQGVVAQYFGPGTRLLVL.